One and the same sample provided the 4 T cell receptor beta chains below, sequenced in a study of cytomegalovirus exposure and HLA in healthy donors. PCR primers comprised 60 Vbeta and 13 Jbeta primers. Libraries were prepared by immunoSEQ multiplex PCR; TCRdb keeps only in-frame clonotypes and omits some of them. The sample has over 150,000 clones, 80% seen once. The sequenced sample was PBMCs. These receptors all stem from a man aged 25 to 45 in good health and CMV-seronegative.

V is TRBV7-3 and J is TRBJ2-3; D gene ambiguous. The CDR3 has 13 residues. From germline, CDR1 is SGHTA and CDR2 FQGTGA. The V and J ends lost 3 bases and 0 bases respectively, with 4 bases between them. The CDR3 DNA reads TGTGCCAGCAGCTTGTTAAGCACAGATACGCAGTATTTT. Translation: CASSLLSTDTQYF.

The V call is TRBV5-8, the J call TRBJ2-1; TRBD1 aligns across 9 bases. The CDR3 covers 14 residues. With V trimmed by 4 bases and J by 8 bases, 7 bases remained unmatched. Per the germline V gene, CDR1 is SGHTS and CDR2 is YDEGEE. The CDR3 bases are TGTGCCAGCAGCCAGGGACAGGGATTTGATGAGCAGTTCTTC. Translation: CASSQGQGFDEQFF.

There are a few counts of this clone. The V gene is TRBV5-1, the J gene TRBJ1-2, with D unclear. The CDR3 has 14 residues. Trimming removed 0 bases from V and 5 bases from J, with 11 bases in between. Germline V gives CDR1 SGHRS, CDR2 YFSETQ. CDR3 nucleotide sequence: TGCGCCAGCAGCTTGGATGAGGTGATATATGGCTACACCTTC. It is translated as CASSLDEVIYGYTF.

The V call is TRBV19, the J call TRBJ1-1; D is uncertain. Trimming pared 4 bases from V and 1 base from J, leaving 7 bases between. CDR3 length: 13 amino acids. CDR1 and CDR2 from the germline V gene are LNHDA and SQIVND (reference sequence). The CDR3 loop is CASSTPGNTEAFF. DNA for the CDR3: TGTGCCAGTAGTACCCCGGGGAACACTGAAGCTTTCTTT.